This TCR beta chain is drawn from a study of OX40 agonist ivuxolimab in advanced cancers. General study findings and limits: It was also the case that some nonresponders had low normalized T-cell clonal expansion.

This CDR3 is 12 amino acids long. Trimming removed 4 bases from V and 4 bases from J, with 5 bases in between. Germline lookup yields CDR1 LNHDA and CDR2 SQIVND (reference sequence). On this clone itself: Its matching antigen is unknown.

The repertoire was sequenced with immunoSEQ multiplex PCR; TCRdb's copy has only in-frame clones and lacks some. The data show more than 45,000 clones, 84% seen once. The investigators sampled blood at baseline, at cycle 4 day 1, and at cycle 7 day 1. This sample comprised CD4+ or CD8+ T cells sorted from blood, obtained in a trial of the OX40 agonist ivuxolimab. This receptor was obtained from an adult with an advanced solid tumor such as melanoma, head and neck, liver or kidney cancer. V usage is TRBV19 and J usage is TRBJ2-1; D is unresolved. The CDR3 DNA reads TGTGCCAGTAGTAGCGGTTACAATGAGCAGTTCTTC. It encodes CASSSGYNEQFF. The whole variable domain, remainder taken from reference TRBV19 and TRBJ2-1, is DGGITQSPKYLFRKEGQNVTLSCEQNLNHDAMYWYRQDPGQGLRLIYYSQIVNDFQKGDIAEGYSVSREKKESFPLTVTSAQKNPTAFYLCASSSGYNEQFFGPGTRLTVL.